This is a list of T cell receptor beta chains from one sample in a study of CD8+ T cells in alopecia areata. TCRdb's table, derived via immunoSEQ multiplex PCR, lists solely in-frame clones and lacks some. The sample consists of some 150,000 clones, approximately 80% of them appearing once. The sequenced sample was CD8+ T cells sorted from blood, obtained at week 4, from a patient treated with tofacitinib. The receptors were gathered from a human donor with alopecia areata. The conserved cysteine and the conserved F or W are not part of the CDR3 here.

10,TRBV7-9,TRBJ1-1,ASHDQNTEAF
14,TRBV9,TRBJ2-3,ASSVDPGGGTDTQY
11,TRBV5-6,TRBJ2-7,ASSLAIPYEQY
10,TRBV11-2,TRBJ2-7,ASSRGVNEQY
10,TRBV4-1,TRBJ1-1,ASNDDSGVAF
13,TRBV7-4,TRBJ2-5,ASRRQGPKAETQY
11,TRBV27,TRBJ1-2,ASSTGGGGGYT
13,TRBV6-4,TRBJ2-3,ASSESSGTTDTQY
12,TRBV5-6,TRBJ2-7,ASSSGTGSPVQY
14,TRBV4-3,TRBJ2-7,ASSQDSQGFPYEQY
12,TRBV7-2,TRBJ1-3,ASSPGISGNTIY
10,TRBV30,TRBJ2-7,AWSGDSYEQY
13,TRBV5-1,TRBJ2-7,ASSRILAGDDEQY
13,TRBV27,TRBJ2-1,ASSLRHASYNEQF
12,TRBV12-5,TRBJ2-1,ASGFADRGNEQF
15,TRBV29-1,TRBJ2-3,SVEYGLTAGPYDTQY
12,TRBV2,TRBJ2-5,ASSDTDSIETQY
13,TRBV4-1,TRBJ1-2,ASSPNAGQGTGYT
11,TRBV30,TRBJ1-1,AWSVALNTEAF
13,TRBV29-1,TRBJ2-7,SVGGGGSGSYEQY
13,TRBV7-2,TRBJ2-1,ASSYRRGSYNEQF
12,TRBV23-1,TRBJ1-2,ASSHLDRGYGYT
11,TRBV29-1,TRBJ2-7,SVEFDGSYEQY
12,TRBV5-1,TRBJ2-7,ASSPGQAAYEQY
10,TRBV2,TRBJ1-1,AIPGMNTEAF
11,TRBV6-6,TRBJ1-5,ASSINRDQPQH
13,TRBV7-6,TRBJ1-5,ASSPHGDSNQPQH
16,TRBV4-1,TRBJ2-3,ASSQEFFRTESTDTQY
13,TRBV5-1,TRBJ2-5,ASSLGVTSQETQY
12,TRBV15,TRBJ2-2,ATSTGQGRGELF